These 10 T cell receptor beta chains originate from one sample sequenced in a study of T cell responses to AZD1222 COVID-19 vaccine. Sequencing used immunoSEQ multiplex PCR; TCRdb keeps in-frame clones, though not all of them. The profile shows around 130,000 clones, approximately 93% of them singletons. The source material was peripheral blood, sampled on day 0 of AZD1222 vaccination. All receptors derive from an adult in good health.

In this sample, this clone turned up once. The rearrangement uses TRBV18 and TRBJ2-3, with D unresolved. Germline CDR1 is KGHSH and CDR2 is LQKENI. V lost 2 bases to trimming and J lost 0 bases, with 15 bases between them. The CDR3 covers 17 residues. The CDR3 sequence is CASSPEYSFTSTDTQYF. In DNA form, the CDR3 reads TGTGCCAGCTCACCAGAGTACAGCTTTACTAGCACAGATACGCAGTATTTT.

The chain couples TRBV7-2 to TRBJ2-7; 9 positions agree with TRBD2. The CDR3 covers 14 residues. Germline V gene lookup returns CDR1 SGHTA and CDR2 FQGNSA. V was pared by 1 base and J by 6 bases, with 4 bases of the junction left unmatched. The CDR3 DNA is TGTGCCAGCAGCTTAGTTAGCGGGAGCTCCGAGCAGTACTTC. This translates into CASSLVSGSSEQYF.

V gene TRBV18 combines with J gene TRBJ1-4; no definite D call. Germline CDR1 and CDR2: KGHSH and LQKENI. The CDR3 runs 14 residues. The V gene lost 2 bases and the J gene lost 5 bases, with 9 bases spanning the gap. DNA for the CDR3: TGTGCCAGCTCACCAAGTCAGTGGAATGAAAAACTGTTTTTT. The encoded protein is CASSPSQWNEKLFF.

The chain recombines TRBV5-6 with TRBJ1-1; 7 bases line up with TRBD1. This CDR3 is built from 13 residues. V shed 1 base and J 5 bases; nucleotides not matched to a gene: 2. Per germline, CDR1 SGHDT and CDR2 YYEEEE. CDR3 amino acids: CASSLPTGTEAFF. Written as DNA, the CDR3 is TGTGCCAGCAGCTTGCCGACAGGGACTGAAGCTTTCTTT.

The chain joins TRBV3-1 (or the pseudogene TRBV3-2) to TRBJ2-7; no reliable D call. This CDR3 spans 14 amino acids. Germline assignment: CDR1 LGHDT and CDR2 YNNKEL (reference sequence). Trimming cost V 7 bases and J 7 bases, with 20 bases left between them. DNA for the CDR3: TGTGCCAGCACCAAAACCCACGCTCCGGGTGAGCAGTACTTC. Its protein product is CASTKTHAPGEQYF.

The genes are TRBV3-1 (or the pseudogene TRBV3-2) and TRBJ2-5, with 13 positions matching TRBD2. J lost 5 bases, V lost 1 base, and 10 bases had no gene match. The CDR3 spans 18 residues. Germline CDR1 and CDR2: LGHDT and YNNKEL (reference sequence). CDR3 nucleotides: TGTGCCAGCAGCCAAGTACTAGCGGGAGGGAAAACCGGGGAGACCCAGTACTTC. It codes for CASSQVLAGGKTGETQYF.

This clone was recorded once. The chain links TRBV4-1 to TRBJ2-5; 8 nucleotides match TRBD2. Trimming removed 1 base from V and 1 base from J; junction bases left unmatched: 5. The CDR3 totals 16 residues. CDR1 MGHRA and CDR2 YSYEKL come from the germline V gene. The CDR3: CASSQAGGIAQETQYF. In DNA, the CDR3 is TGCGCCAGCAGCCAAGCGGGGGGGATAGCCCAAGAGACCCAGTACTTC.

The chain combines TRBV20-1 with TRBJ1-5; D not certain. Deletions cut 3 bases from V and 5 bases from J, with 14 bases between. The CDR3 is 14 amino acids. The germline V gene encodes CDR1 DFQATT and CDR2 SNEGSKA (reference sequence). CDR3 sequence (DNA): TGCAGTGCTAGTCGGAGGGTAAGGGATCAGCCCCAGCATTTT. Encoded protein: CSASRRVRDQPQHF.

The V gene is TRBV5-3, the J gene TRBJ1-2; D unclear. TRBV5-3 is known as an ORF, though its function is uncertain. With 0 bases removed from V and 4 bases from J, the gap between germline ends came to 13 bases. CDR3 length equals 15 residues. The chain's CDR3 is CARSLEGEGLYGYTF. CDR3 nucleotide sequence: TGTGCCAGAAGCTTGGAGGGTGAAGGCCTCTATGGCTACACCTTC.

This chain connects TRBV18 to TRBJ1-1, with D perhaps matching TRBD1 (5 bases). This CDR3 has 14 amino acids. Per germline, CDR1 KGHSH and CDR2 LQKENI. V lost 2 bases, J lost 2 bases, and 9 bases lay in between. The chain's CDR3 is CASSPGGSNTEAFF. For the CDR3, the DNA is TGTGCCAGCTCACCAGGGGGTAGTAACACTGAAGCTTTCTTT.